This record covers a single TCR beta chain. The data originate from a study of blood T cell repertoires in COVID-19. Overall study context: T cells, B-cell-depleted T cells, or PBMCs provided the cDNA or gDNA that served as material.

Germline V gene data show CDR1 as LNHDA and CDR2 as SQIVND (reference sequence). Trimming took off 4 bases at V and 7 bases at J, with 10 bases between the two ends. This CDR3 region has 12 residues. Per the original methods: Reference gene primer amplification yielded estimated nucleated cell counts. Method: immunoSEQ multiplex PCR; TCRdb's copy keeps in-frame clones and lacks some. D and trimming come from the DNA, and the V and J calls and clone size come from that table. This table holds around 250,000 clones, about four fifths found once. The sequencing sample was made of peripheral blood. The origin of this receptor is a man aged 25-45 years who had recovered from COVID-19. The chain is built from TRBV19 and TRBJ2-5; D may be TRBD1 (7 bases). CDR3 DNA sequence: TGTGCCAGTAGTAAGCAGGGGGGGACCCAGTACTTC. It encodes CASSKQGGTQYF.